The source of this T cell receptor beta chain is a study of graft-versus-host responses after intestinal transplantation. Looking at the study overall: Anti-thymocyte globulin induction was given to all recipients, followed by tacrolimus and steroids for around three years. Study-wide findings and caveats: GvH clones detected in recipient marrow included some appearing first in ileum or blood. The study found high graft-versus-host to host-versus-graft clonal ratios in allografts of patients with graft-donor T cell macrochimerism.

Comment on this clone: The antigen is undetermined.

The CDR3 sequence is 16 residues long. Germline values: CDR1 GTSNPN, CDR2 SVGIG (reference sequence). With 2 bases removed from V and 0 bases from J, the gap between germline ends came to 16 bases. TCRdb's table, derived via immunoSEQ multiplex PCR, lists solely in-frame clones and lacks some. The sample includes 80,000 to 85,000 clones, about nine tenths of them seen just once. This TCR was sampled from a human donor who received an intestinal transplant. The chain links TRBV30 to TRBJ1-1; D unresolved. Material: unstimulated CD4+ T cells sorted from spleen or lymph node cells, obtained before intestinal transplant. CDR3 sequence reads: CAWSRTYHSMNTEAFF. The CDR3 DNA is TGTGCCTGGAGTCGAACATATCACAGCATGAACACTGAAGCTTTCTTT.